The sample holds a few counts of the clone carrying this T cell receptor (beta chain). Its antigen is undetermined. This sample was taken from a study of blood T cells in healthy people across ages. Next came a second PCR, run for 7 to 11 cycles, which used a sample-barcoded 5' primer along with a J-beta primer mix. TCRdb reprocessed the 5' RACE reads via MiXCR and lists one record per CDR3 protein. Here the sample spans around 800,000 distinct CDR3 sequences, 20% to 30% being singletons. Study results and caveats: TCR beta diversity was tightly associated with the proportion of naive T cells. Age brought a roughly linear fall in TCR beta diversity measured per million T cells.

Germline V lookup: CDR1 LGHDT, CDR2 YNNKEL (reference sequence). Deletions cut 4 bases from V and 4 bases from J, with 18 bases between. This CDR3 has 16 amino acids. Another study also made use of these data, one on T cells of mothers and their children. Turning to that study: Thymic selection molds TCR recombination output in a comparable way in related and unrelated pairs.

This chain uses TRBV3-1 with TRBJ2-3; a weak D match, TRBD2 (6 bases). Sequenced: blood. The sequence was collected from a boy aged 5 to 17 in good health. CDR3 residues: CASSRNAAIAADTQYF. The CDR3 nucleotides are TGTGCCAGCAGCCGCAACGCCGCCATAGCGGCAGATACGCAGTATTTT.